A selection of T cell receptor beta chains follows, all from one sample in a study of T cell repertoires in cytomegalovirus infection. In TCRdb, the reads were re-called with MiXCR into one record per CDR3 protein. This repertoire shows around 280,000 distinct CDR3 sequences, about 9.1% found once; its top ten account for approximately 2.3%. The sample taken for sequencing was PBMCs. The receptors were gathered from a human donor in good health (CMV status not recorded). Some clones in this sample may be carry-over from other donors' samples. Both conserved end residues are trimmed from each CDR3. Fields, in order: V gene, J gene, CDR3 protein.

v_call: TRBV10-3
j_call: TRBJ2-7
cdr3_aa: AISELREQY

v_call: TRBV7-9
j_call: TRBJ2-4
cdr3_aa: ASSMSQENIQY

v_call: TRBV27
j_call: TRBJ1-1
cdr3_aa: ASSLSPVGVNTEAF

v_call: TRBV6-2/TRBV6-3
j_call: TRBJ2-2
cdr3_aa: ASSPKGRYHTGELF

v_call: TRBV29-1
j_call: TRBJ1-5
cdr3_aa: SVGGANQPQH

v_call: TRBV28
j_call: TRBJ1-1
cdr3_aa: ASSTAGVTEAF

v_call: TRBV12-3/TRBV12-4
j_call: TRBJ2-5
cdr3_aa: ASSKARMQETQY

v_call: TRBV7-7
j_call: TRBJ2-2
cdr3_aa: ASSLVFDWIFSATGELF

v_call: TRBV29-1
j_call: TRBJ2-1
cdr3_aa: SVEIQGKNEQF

v_call: TRBV20-1
j_call: TRBJ2-3
cdr3_aa: SASLAGVVADTQY

v_call: TRBV6-8
j_call: TRBJ1-1
cdr3_aa: ASFRGGRHNTEAF

v_call: TRBV13
j_call: TRBJ2-1
cdr3_aa: ASSQGGGDNEQF

v_call: TRBV6-5
j_call: TRBJ1-2
cdr3_aa: ASSYAGTGTDYGYT

v_call: TRBV7-6
j_call: TRBJ1-2
cdr3_aa: ASSLTGGVNGYT

v_call: TRBV28
j_call: TRBJ1-2
cdr3_aa: ASSLSDPYGYT

v_call: TRBV12-3/TRBV12-4
j_call: TRBJ1-4
cdr3_aa: ATLSGEKLF

v_call: TRBV12-3/TRBV12-4
j_call: TRBJ1-1
cdr3_aa: ASTLGGSQNTEAF

v_call: TRBV28
j_call: TRBJ2-7
cdr3_aa: ATSGPGPSTYEQY

v_call: TRBV28
j_call: TRBJ2-3
cdr3_aa: ASREGTGSLTDTQY

v_call: TRBV4-1
j_call: TRBJ1-6
cdr3_aa: ASSQDRTGPNSPLH

v_call: TRBV12-5
j_call: TRBJ2-2
cdr3_aa: ASLAGSVPGELF

v_call: TRBV4-3
j_call: TRBJ1-5
cdr3_aa: ASSRTRQDQPQH

v_call: TRBV5-1
j_call: TRBJ2-5
cdr3_aa: ASIRPGAPYVGTQY

v_call: TRBV9
j_call: TRBJ2-1
cdr3_aa: ASSALAGALNEQF

v_call: TRBV20-1
j_call: TRBJ2-1
cdr3_aa: SAGQTGDEQF

v_call: TRBV12-3/TRBV12-4
j_call: TRBJ1-1
cdr3_aa: ASSFRGGDTEAF

v_call: TRBV29-1
j_call: TRBJ2-2
cdr3_aa: SVVAFTGELF

v_call: TRBV28
j_call: TRBJ2-2
cdr3_aa: ASSLIGSGGTGELF

v_call: TRBV10-3
j_call: TRBJ2-1
cdr3_aa: AISGLLAGDLNEQF

v_call: TRBV12-3/TRBV12-4
j_call: TRBJ1-5
cdr3_aa: ASSFSVAYSNQPQL

v_call: TRBV20-1
j_call: TRBJ2-5
cdr3_aa: SAGGGTQETQY

v_call: TRBV29-1
j_call: TRBJ2-3
cdr3_aa: SVQAGPSTDTQY

v_call: TRBV6-6
j_call: TRBJ1-3
cdr3_aa: ASSYTRTGGSGNTIY

v_call: TRBV5-1
j_call: TRBJ1-6
cdr3_aa: ASSFGRGDSPLH

v_call: TRBV6-5
j_call: TRBJ2-1
cdr3_aa: ASSYSGPPEF

v_call: TRBV19
j_call: TRBJ1-1
cdr3_aa: ASSTPATAGKTEAF

v_call: TRBV15
j_call: TRBJ2-3
cdr3_aa: ATTSGRTDTQY

v_call: TRBV4-1
j_call: TRBJ1-5
cdr3_aa: ASSRPGSNQPQH

v_call: TRBV20-1
j_call: TRBJ2-4
cdr3_aa: SAREQTGSNIQY

v_call: TRBV7-9
j_call: TRBJ1-5
cdr3_aa: ASSLARGHYSNQPQH

v_call: TRBV28
j_call: TRBJ1-2
cdr3_aa: ASRTSGQGGRGYT

v_call: TRBV7-2
j_call: TRBJ2-3
cdr3_aa: ASTRGLAGNTDTQY